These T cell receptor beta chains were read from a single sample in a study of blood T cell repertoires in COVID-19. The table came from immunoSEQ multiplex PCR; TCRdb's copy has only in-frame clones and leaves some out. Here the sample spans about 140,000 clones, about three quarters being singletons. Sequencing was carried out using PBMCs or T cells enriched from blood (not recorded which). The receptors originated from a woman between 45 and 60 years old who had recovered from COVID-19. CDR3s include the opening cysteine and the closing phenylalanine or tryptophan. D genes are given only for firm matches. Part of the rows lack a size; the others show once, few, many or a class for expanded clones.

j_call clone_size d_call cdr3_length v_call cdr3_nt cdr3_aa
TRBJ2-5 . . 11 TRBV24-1 TGTGCCACCAGTGTCGGGGAGACCCAGTACTTC CATSVGETQYF
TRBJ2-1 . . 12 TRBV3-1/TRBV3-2 TGTGCCAGCAGCTACACAGGGAGTGAGCAGTTCTTC CASSYTGSEQFF
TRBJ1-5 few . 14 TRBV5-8 TGTGCCAGCAGCTGGTCCGGGGGGGGTCAGCCCCAGCATTTT CASSWSGGGQPQHF
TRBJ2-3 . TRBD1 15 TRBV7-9 TGTGCCAGCAGCTTAGTTACAGGGGCGACAGATACGCAGTATTTT CASSLVTGATDTQYF
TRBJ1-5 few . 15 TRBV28 TGTGCCAGCACCTTGACAGCTATTAGCAATCAGCCCCAGCATTTT CASTLTAISNQPQHF
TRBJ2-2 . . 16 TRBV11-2 TGTGCCAGCAGCTTAGTTAGGGGGGGATTCACCGGGGAGCTGTTTTTT CASSLVRGGFTGELFF
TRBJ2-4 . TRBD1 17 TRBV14 TGTGCCAGCAGCCAAGATGATCCGACAGGGACAAAAAACATTCAGTACTTC CASSQDDPTGTKNIQYF
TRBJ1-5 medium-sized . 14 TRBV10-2 TGCGCCAGCAGTGAGTCGGGAGGGGGGCAGCCCCAGCATTTT CASSESGGGQPQHF
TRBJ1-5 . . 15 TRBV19 TGTGCCAGTAGTATAGTCTTATCGCAGGGTCAGCCCCAGCATTTT CASSIVLSQGQPQHF
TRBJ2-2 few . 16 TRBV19 TGTGCCAGTAGCCCATGGGCTACTGCGAACACCGGGGAGCTGTTTTTT CASSPWATANTGELFF
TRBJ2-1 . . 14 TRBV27 TGTGCCACCAAACCGAGGACAGCTAACAATGAGCAGTTCTTC CATKPRTANNEQFF
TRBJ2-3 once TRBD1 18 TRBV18 TGTGCCAGCTCAGCGACAAAATCCGGGACAGGGAACACAGATACGCAGTATTTT CASSATKSGTGNTDTQYF
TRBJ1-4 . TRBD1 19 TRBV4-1 TGCGCCAGCAGCCAGGGACGGGACAGGAAGGTGGGACGACACGGGAAACTGTTTTTT CASSQGRDRKVGRHGKLFF
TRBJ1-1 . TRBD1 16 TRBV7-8 TGTGCCAGCAGCCCTTTTAGGACAGGGGGGGCCACTGAAGCTTTCTTT CASSPFRTGGATEAFF
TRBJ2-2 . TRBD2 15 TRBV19 TGTGCCAGTAGTATCTGGAGCGGGAATACCGGGGAGCTGTTTTTT CASSIWSGNTGELFF
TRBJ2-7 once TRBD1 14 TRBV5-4 TGTGCCAGCAGCATCGGACAGGGAGCCTACGAGCAGTACTTC CASSIGQGAYEQYF
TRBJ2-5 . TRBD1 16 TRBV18 TGTGCCAGCTCACCGAGGGGGACAGGGTTCGGAGAGACCCAGTACTTC CASSPRGTGFGETQYF
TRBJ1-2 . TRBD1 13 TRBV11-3 TGTGCCAGCAGCACGGACAGGGGACGGGGCTACACCTTC CASSTDRGRGYTF
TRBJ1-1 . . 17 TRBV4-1 TGCGCCAGCAGCCAGGGGGCTTGGGGAGGGGACATACTTGAAGCTTTCTTT CASSQGAWGGDILEAFF
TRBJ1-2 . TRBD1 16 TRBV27 TGTGCCAGCAGTTTGGACAGGGGGTATGGGGACTATGGCTACACCTTC CASSLDRGYGDYGYTF
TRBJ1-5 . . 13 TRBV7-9 TGTGCCAGCAGCTTGGAGGACGAGAGGCCCCAGCATTTT CASSLEDERPQHF
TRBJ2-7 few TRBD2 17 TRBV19 TGTGCCAGTAGTATTAAACTAGCGGGAGCGCCGGTATACGAGCAGTACTTC CASSIKLAGAPVYEQYF
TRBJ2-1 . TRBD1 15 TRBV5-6 TGTGCCAGCAGCTTCCGGGACAGGGGCTACAATGAGCAGTTCTTC CASSFRDRGYNEQFF
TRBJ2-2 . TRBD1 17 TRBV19 TGTGCCAGTAGGACCCGGGACAGGGGGGAGGACACCGGGGAGCTGTTTTTT CASRTRDRGEDTGELFF
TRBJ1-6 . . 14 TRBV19 TGTGCCAGTAGTAGCGACAGGAGAAATTCACCCCTCCACTTT CASSSDRRNSPLHF
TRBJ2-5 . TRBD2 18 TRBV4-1 TGCGCCAGCAGCCGAGGCCAGACTAGCGGGGGGCTCCTGGAGACCCAGTACTTC CASSRGQTSGGLLETQYF
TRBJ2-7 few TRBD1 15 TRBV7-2 TGTGCCAGCAGCTTAGACAGGGGGCAGTTTTACGAGCAGTACTTC CASSLDRGQFYEQYF
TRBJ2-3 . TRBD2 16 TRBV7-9 TGTGCCAGCAGCCAAAGGACTAGCGGGAGAACAGATACGCAGTATTTT CASSQRTSGRTDTQYF
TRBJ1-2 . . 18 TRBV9 TGTGCCAGCAGCCCTGTGATCAGGGAAGGGACTACTAGCTATGGCTACACCTTC CASSPVIREGTTSYGYTF
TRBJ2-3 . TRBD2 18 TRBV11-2 TGTGCCAGCAGCTTCGGTAGTCTAGCGGGGGGACAGACAGATACGCAGTATTTT CASSFGSLAGGQTDTQYF
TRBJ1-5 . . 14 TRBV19 TGTGCCAGTAGTATAGGCGTTAGCAATCAGCCCCAGCATTTT CASSIGVSNQPQHF
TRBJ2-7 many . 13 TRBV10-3 TGTGCCATCAGTGAGGGACAGGGTCGCGGGGGGTACTTC CAISEGQGRGGYF
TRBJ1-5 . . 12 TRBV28 TGTGCCAGCAGCCCCCTCAATCAGCCCCAGCATTTT CASSPLNQPQHF
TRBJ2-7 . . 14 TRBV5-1 TGCGCCAGCAGCTTGAAGCCCAGGGGCTACGAGCAGTACTTC CASSLKPRGYEQYF
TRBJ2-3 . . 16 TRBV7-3 TGTGCCAGCAGCTCCTATAGCTATGCAAGCACAGATACGCAGTATTTT CASSSYSYASTDTQYF
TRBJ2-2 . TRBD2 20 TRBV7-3 TGTGCCAGCAGCGTGCAAGTTGGGACTAGCGGGAGAGCGAACACCGGGGAGCTGTTTTTT CASSVQVGTSGRANTGELFF
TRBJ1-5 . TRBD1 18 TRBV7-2 TGTGCCAGCAGCTCCGCCGGGTTAGGCAGGGGGCTTGTTCAGCCCCAGCATTTT CASSSAGLGRGLVQPQHF
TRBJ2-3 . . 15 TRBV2 TGTGCCAGCAGTGTTGACAGAGATTTCACAGATACGCAGTATTTT CASSVDRDFTDTQYF
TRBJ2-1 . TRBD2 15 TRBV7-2 TGTGCCAGCAGCTTAGATAGCGGGAGCATGGATGAGCAGTTCTTC CASSLDSGSMDEQFF
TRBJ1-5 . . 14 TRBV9 TGTGCCAGCAGCCGCGGGGGGCTCAATCAGCCCCAGCATTTT CASSRGGLNQPQHF
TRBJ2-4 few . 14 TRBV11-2 TGTGCCAGCAGCACAGGGGGGGCTAAAAACATTCAGTACTTC CASSTGGAKNIQYF
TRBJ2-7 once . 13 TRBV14 TGTGCCAGCAGCCAAGTGGGCCGGAACGAGCAGTACTTC CASSQVGRNEQYF
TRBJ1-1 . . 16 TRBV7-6 TGTGCCAGCAGCTTAGCGACTCCTGATTTGAACACTGAAGCTTTCTTT CASSLATPDLNTEAFF
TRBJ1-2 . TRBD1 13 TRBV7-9 TGTGCCAGCAGCATGACAGGGGGCTTTGGCTACACCTTC CASSMTGGFGYTF
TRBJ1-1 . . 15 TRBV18 TGTGCCAGCTCATCCGACGCGGGGGCACGGACTGAAGCTTTCTTT CASSSDAGARTEAFF
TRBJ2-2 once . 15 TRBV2 TGTGCCAGCAGTCCCGGACTCATGAACACCGGGGAGCTGTTTTTT CASSPGLMNTGELFF
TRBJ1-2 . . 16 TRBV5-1 TGCGCCAGCAGCTTGGGGCCTAGTCTAGGAGGCTATGGCTACACCTTC CASSLGPSLGGYGYTF
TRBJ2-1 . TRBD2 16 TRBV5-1 TGCGCCAGCAGCCGAGGTGCTAGCGGGGGCCACAATGAGCAGTTCTTC CASSRGASGGHNEQFF
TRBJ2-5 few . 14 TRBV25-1 TGTGCCAGCAGTGAATCTGGGGGGAGGGAGACCCAGTACTTC CASSESGGRETQYF
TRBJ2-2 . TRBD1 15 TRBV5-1 TGCGCCAGCAGCTTAAGACAGGACAGGTCCGGGGAGCTGTTTTTT CASSLRQDRSGELFF
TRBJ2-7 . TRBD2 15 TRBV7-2 TGTGCCAGCAGCTTATCACGGGAGGGCCCCTTCGAGCAGTACTTC CASSLSREGPFEQYF
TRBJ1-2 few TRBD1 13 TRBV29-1 TGCAGCGTCGGGACAGGGCTGGGCTATGGCTACACCTTC CSVGTGLGYGYTF
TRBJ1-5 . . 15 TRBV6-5 TGTGCCAGCAGACTGACAGGTTATAGCAATCAGCCCCAGCATTTT CASRLTGYSNQPQHF
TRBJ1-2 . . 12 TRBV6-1 TGTGCCAGCAGTGAACGGGGCTATGGCTACACCTTC CASSERGYGYTF
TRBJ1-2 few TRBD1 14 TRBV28 TGTGCCAGCACCCCAGCAGGGGGACAAGTTGGCTACACCTTC CASTPAGGQVGYTF